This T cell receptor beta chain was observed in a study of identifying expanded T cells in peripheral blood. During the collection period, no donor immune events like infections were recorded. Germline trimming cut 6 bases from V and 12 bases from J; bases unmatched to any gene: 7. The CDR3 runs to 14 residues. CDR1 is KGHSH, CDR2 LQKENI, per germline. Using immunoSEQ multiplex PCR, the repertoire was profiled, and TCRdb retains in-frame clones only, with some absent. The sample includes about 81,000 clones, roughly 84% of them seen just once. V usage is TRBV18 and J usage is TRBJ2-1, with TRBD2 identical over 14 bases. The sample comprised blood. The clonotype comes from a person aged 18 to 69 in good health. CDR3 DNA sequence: TGTGCCAGCTCGCCGGGACTAGCGGGGGCAGGGCAGTTCTTC. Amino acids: CASSPGLAGAGQFF.